This TCR beta chain was observed in a study of T cells in Graves' hyperthyroidism and ophthalmopathy. Study as a whole: The authors collected peripheral blood at initial diagnosis, before any treatment.

Whole-study results and caveats: It was a median roughly 6.5 months before onset that the model predicted ophthalmopathy.

Concerning this clonotype: Its antigen is unidentified.

RNA transcripts provided the source from which TCR beta CDR3 regions were amplified. TCR CDR3 regions were first amplified by RT-PCR with HTBI primers. TCRdb redid the calling of the multiplex PCR reads with MiXCR, one entry per CDR3 protein. The data contain a few hundred thousand distinct CDR3 sequences, 15% to 19% of them singletons. Graves' hyperthyroidism is called stable when ophthalmopathy does not progress within 18 months. Diagnostic assessment was based on clinical symptoms, serum thyroxine and TRAb, thyroid ultrasound and orbital computed tomography. Specimen: blood. The source of this sequence is a young woman with Graves' hyperthyroidism.

CDR3 residues: CASSLEWGGELFF. CDR3 DNA sequence: TGTGCCAGCAGCTTAGAGTGGGGGGGGGAGCTGTTTTTT. V usage is TRBV7-2 and J usage is TRBJ2-2; D is possibly TRBD1 or TRBD2 (5 bases each). CDR3 length: 13 amino acids. In germline, CDR1 is SGHTA, CDR2 FQGNSA. V shed 1 base and J shed 8 bases, with 8 bases lying between them.